This TCR beta chain was sequenced for a study of shared clonotypes between healthy human individuals. Several immunoSEQ plates received, in even portions, the genomic DNA of each subset. Measured with immunoSEQ multiplex PCR; TCRdb has only the in-frame clones, and not every one. The data hold approximately 2,000,000 clones, with approximately 92% observed a single time. Between the trimmed V and J ends, which lost 10 bases and 4 bases, there was a span of 23 bases. The germline V gene encodes CDR1 MNHEY and CDR2 SMNVEV (reference sequence). The CDR3 is 15 amino acids. In the naive CD8 group, cells lacked CD45RO and were positively selected for CCR7, so terminally differentiated effector memory CD45RA+ cells were left out.

The sample was naive CD8+ T cells from PBMCs. This clonotype was sampled from a man between 18 and 29 years old in good health. Some clones in this sample may be carry-over from other donors' samples. The chain carries TRBV27 and TRBJ2-7; D possibly matches TRBD1 or TRBD2 (6 bases each). CDR3 bases: TGTGCCACCGTGTATGTGGGGGGCGCGGGATACGAGCAGTACTTC. It encodes CATVYVGGAGYEQYF.